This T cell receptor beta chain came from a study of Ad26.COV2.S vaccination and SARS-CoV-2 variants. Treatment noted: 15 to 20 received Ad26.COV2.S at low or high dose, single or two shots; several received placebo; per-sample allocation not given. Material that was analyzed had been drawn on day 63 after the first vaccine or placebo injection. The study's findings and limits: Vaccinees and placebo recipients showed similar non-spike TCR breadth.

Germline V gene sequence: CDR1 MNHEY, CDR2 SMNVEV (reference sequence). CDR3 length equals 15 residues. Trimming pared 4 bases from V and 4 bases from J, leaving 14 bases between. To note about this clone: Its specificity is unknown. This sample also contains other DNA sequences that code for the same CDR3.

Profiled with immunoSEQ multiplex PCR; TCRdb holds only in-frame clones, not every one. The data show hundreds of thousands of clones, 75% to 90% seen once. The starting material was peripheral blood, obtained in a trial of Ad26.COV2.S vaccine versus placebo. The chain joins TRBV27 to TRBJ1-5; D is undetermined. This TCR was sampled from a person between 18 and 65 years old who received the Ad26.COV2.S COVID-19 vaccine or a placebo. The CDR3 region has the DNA TGTGCCAGCAGTTACCTTCCGGGCCCGAATCAGCCCCAGCATTTT. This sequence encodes CASSYLPGPNQPQHF.